A single T cell receptor beta chain is shown here with its context. The antigen is not known. Healthy bone marrow donors made up the cohort. These data are taken from a study of cytomegalovirus exposure and HLA in healthy donors. After removal of 3 bases from V and 4 bases from J, the junction contained 9 bases not matched to a gene. Germline V CDR1 and CDR2: MGHRA, YSYEKL. CDR3 length: 17 amino acids. Study results and caveats: As immune exposure information, only CMV serostatus was available. Researchers counted around 180 TCR beta chains as cytomegalovirus-associated.

The study ran its PCR with 60 Vbeta and 13 Jbeta primers. The method was immunoSEQ multiplex PCR; TCRdb's version includes in-frame clones alone and lacks a portion of them. The table lists about 180,000 clones, around 75% of them singletons. This chain uses TRBV4-1 with TRBJ1-5; 10 bases align to TRBD1. The sequenced material came from PBMCs. This sequence originates from a female donor in good health and CMV-seronegative. CDR3 in amino acids: CASSQGQGPPANQPQHF. CDR3 bases: TGCGCCAGCAGCCAGGGACAGGGGCCTCCCGCAAATCAGCCCCAGCATTTT.